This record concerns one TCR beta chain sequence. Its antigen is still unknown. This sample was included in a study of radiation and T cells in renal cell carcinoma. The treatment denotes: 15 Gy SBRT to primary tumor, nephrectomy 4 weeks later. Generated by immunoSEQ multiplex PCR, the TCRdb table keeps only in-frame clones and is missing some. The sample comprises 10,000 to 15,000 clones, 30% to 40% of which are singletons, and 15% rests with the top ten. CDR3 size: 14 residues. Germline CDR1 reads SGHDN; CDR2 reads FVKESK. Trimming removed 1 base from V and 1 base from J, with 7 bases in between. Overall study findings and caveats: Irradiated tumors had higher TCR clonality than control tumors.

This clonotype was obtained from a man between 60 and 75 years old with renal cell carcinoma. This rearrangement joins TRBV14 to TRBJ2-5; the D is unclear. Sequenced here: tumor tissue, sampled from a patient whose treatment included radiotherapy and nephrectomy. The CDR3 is CASSQVRLQETQYF. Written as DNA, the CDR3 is TGTGCCAGCAGCCAAGTCCGCCTCCAAGAGACCCAGTACTTC.